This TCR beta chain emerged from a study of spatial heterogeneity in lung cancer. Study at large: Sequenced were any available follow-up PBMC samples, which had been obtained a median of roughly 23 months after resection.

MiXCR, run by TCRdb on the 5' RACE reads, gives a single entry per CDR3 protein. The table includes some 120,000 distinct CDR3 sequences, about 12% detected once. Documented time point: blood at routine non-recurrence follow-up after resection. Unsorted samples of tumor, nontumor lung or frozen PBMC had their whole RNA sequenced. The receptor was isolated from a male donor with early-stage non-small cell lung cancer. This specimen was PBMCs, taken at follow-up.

The CDR3 loop is CASSSVSRLAGRTDTQYF. CDR3 sequence (DNA): TGTGCCAGCAGTTCGGTATCTAGACTAGCGGGGAGGACAGATACGCAGTATTTT. This chain joins TRBV28 and TRBJ2-3, with 11 bases aligning to TRBD2. With V trimmed by 4 bases and J by 3 bases, 12 bases remained unmatched. Germline lookup yields CDR1 MDHEN and CDR2 SYDVKM. This CDR3 spans 18 amino acids.